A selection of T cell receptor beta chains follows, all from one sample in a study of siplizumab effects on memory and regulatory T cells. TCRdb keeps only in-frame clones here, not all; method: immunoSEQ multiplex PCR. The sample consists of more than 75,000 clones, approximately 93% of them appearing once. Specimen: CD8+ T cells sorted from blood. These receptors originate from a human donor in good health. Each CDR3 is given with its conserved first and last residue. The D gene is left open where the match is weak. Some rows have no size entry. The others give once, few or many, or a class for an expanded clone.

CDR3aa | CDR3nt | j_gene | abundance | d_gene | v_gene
CASSLGGGWEQYF | TGTGCCAGCAGCTTAGGAGGGGGATGGGAGCAGTACTTC | TRBJ2-7 | NA | NA | TRBV11-2
CASSITRDYGYTF | TGTGCCAGTAGTATAACCAGGGACTATGGCTACACCTTC | TRBJ1-2 | once | NA | TRBV19
CASSPTGLAGVTHEQFF | TGTGCCAGCAGCCCTACCGGACTAGCGGGAGTTACCCATGAGCAGTTCTTC | TRBJ2-1 | NA | TRBD2 | TRBV7-2
CASSFLGRPQETQYF | TGTGCCAGCAGCTTCCTGGGCCGACCCCAAGAGACCCAGTACTTC | TRBJ2-5 | NA | NA | TRBV11-2
CASSPGAPTYEQYF | TGTGCCAGCAGCCCCGGGGCACCTACCTACGAGCAGTACTTC | TRBJ2-7 | NA | NA | TRBV11-2
CASSLGGVMNTEAFF | TGTGCCAGCAGCTTAGGAGGGGTCATGAACACTGAAGCTTTCTTT | TRBJ1-1 | NA | NA | TRBV11-2
CASSLVGGSANEQFF | TGCGCCAGCAGCTTGGTCGGGGGGTCTGCCAATGAGCAGTTCTTC | TRBJ2-1 | NA | TRBD2 | TRBV5-1
CASSEWGPRIVQKNYGYTF | TGTGCCAGCAGTGAATGGGGACCGCGGATAGTCCAAAAAAACTATGGCTACACCTTC | TRBJ1-2 | NA | NA | TRBV6-1
CAISESSSPADEQFF | TGTGCCATCAGTGAGTCGAGCTCACCGGCCGATGAGCAGTTCTTC | TRBJ2-1 | NA | NA | TRBV10-3
CASGHSSYEQYF | TGTGCCAGCGGGCATAGCTCCTACGAGCAGTACTTC | TRBJ2-7 | NA | NA | TRBV27
CASSVHGGNSNQPQHF | TGTGCCAGCAGTGTCCATGGGGGCAATAGCAATCAGCCCCAGCATTTT | TRBJ1-5 | NA | NA | TRBV27
CASSPQNGGYQPQHF | TGTGCCAGCAGTCCCCAGAACGGTGGATATCAGCCCCAGCATTTT | TRBJ1-5 | NA | NA | TRBV6-6
CARSSGTAIYF | TGTGCCAGAAGCTCCGGGACGGCCATATATTTT | TRBJ1-3 | once | NA | TRBV5-3
CASTAQGRLNTEAFF | TGTGCCAGCACCGCTCAAGGACGGCTGAACACTGAAGCTTTCTTT | TRBJ1-1 | few | NA | TRBV11-2
CASSNPFSGSSYEQYF | TGTGCCAGCAGCAACCCTTTTAGCGGGAGCTCCTACGAGCAGTACTTC | TRBJ2-7 | NA | TRBD2 | TRBV7-9
CASSMAGGEQYF | TGTGCCAGTAGCATGGCGGGGGGCGAGCAGTACTTC | TRBJ2-7 | NA | TRBD2 | TRBV19
CASSLADRIQPQHF | TGTGCCAGCAGCTTAGCGGACAGAATTCAGCCCCAGCATTTT | TRBJ1-5 | once | NA | TRBV7-9